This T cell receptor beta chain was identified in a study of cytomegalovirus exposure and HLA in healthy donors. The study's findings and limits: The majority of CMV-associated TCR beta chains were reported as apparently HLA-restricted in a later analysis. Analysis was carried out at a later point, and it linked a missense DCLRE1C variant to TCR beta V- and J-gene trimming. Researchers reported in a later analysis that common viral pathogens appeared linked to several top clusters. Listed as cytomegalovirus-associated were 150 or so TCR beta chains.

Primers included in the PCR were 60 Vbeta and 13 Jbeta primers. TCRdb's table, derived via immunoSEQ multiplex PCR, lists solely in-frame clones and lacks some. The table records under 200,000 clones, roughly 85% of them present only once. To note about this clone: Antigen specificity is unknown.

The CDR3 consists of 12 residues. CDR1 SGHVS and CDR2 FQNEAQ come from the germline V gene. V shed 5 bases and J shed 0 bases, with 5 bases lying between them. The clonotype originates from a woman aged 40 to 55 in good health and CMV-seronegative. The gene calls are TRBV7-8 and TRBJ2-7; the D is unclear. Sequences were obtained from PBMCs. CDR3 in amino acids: CASSPSSYEQYF. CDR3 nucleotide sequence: TGTGCCAGCAGCCCCAGCTCCTACGAGCAGTACTTC. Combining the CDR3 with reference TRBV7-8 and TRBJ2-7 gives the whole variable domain GAGVSQSPRYKVAKRGQDVALRCDPISGHVSLFWYQQALGQGPEFLTYFQNEAQLDKSGLPSDRFFAERPEGSVSTLKIQRTQQEDSAVYLCASSPSSYEQYFGPGTRLTVT.